This T cell receptor beta chain originates from a study of T cells after yellow fever vaccination. Notes on this clonotype: As yet, its antigen is unknown.

Germline V CDR1 and CDR2: LNHNV, YYDKDF (reference sequence). Trimming pared 3 bases from V and 1 base from J, leaving 14 bases between. This CDR3 comprises 16 residues. General study points: Reappearance after the booster was seen for most primary-vaccination clones, at around 95% CD4 and less than 90% CD8.

The study made its TCR cDNA through 5'RACE template switching. That step introduced a universal primer site along with UMIs. TCRdb independently ran MiXCR on the 5' RACE reads; one entry per CDR3 protein. This sample yields fewer than 450,000 distinct CDR3 sequences, of which 3.5% to 4.5% are seen a single time; approximately 24% belongs to the top ten. Sequences were derived from PBMCs, sampled 5 days after the yellow fever booster vaccination. This sequence joins TRBV15 and TRBJ2-3, with a tentative D call TRBD1 (7 bases). This TCR came from a man younger than 35 who received the YFV17D yellow fever vaccine. This CDR3 is CATSSLRGAGTDTQYF. CDR3 DNA sequence: TGTGCCACCAGCAGTCTCAGGGGGGCGGGCACAGATACGCAGTATTTT.